These T cell receptor beta chains were read from a single sample in a study of identical twins. MiXCR, run by TCRdb on the 5' RACE reads, gives a single entry per CDR3 protein. Of 450,000 or so distinct CDR3 sequences in the sample, 13% to 15% were seen once. The sample was also linked to a second study, of yellow fever vaccine responses in identical twins.

Specimen: CD4+ T cells sorted from blood. Source of these receptors: a woman younger than 30 in good health. CDR3s include the opening cysteine and the closing phenylalanine or tryptophan. The D gene is left open where the match is weak. Clone size, where shown, is once, few, many, or a class for clones that have expanded.

>TRBV24-1|TRBJ2-5|-|few
TGTGCCACCAGTGATCCGACAACTCAAGAGACCCAGTACTTC
CATSDPTTQETQYF
>TRBV10-3|TRBJ2-1|TRBD2|few
TGTGCCATCTTGGGGGGGACCTCCTACAATGAGCAGTTCTTC
CAILGGTSYNEQFF
>TRBV12-3/TRBV12-4|TRBJ2-4|-|-
TGTTCCAGCAGTTTAGGCCAAAACATTCAGTACTTC
CSSSLGQNIQYF
>TRBV28|TRBJ2-7|TRBD1|-
TGTGCCAGCAGAAAGATAAGACAGGGCATGGGATACGAGCAGTACTTC
CASRKIRQGMGYEQYF
>TRBV6-1|TRBJ2-7|TRBD1|-
TGTGCCAGCAGGAACCAAAGGACAGGGGGATACGAGCAGTACTTC
CASRNQRTGGYEQYF
>TRBV4-2|TRBJ2-1|TRBD2|many
TGTGCCAGCAGCCATGGGACTAGCGGGGCCTACAATGAGCAGTTCTTC
CASSHGTSGAYNEQFF
>TRBV25-1|TRBJ2-1|TRBD2|few
TGTGCCAGCAGCTCACTGGGGGGACTAGCGGGGGACAATGAGCAGTTCTTC
CASSSLGGLAGDNEQFF
>TRBV4-2|TRBJ2-1|TRBD1|-
TGTGCCAGCAGCCACGAGACGGCGGGACAGGGGTCCAATGAGCAGTTCTTC
CASSHETAGQGSNEQFF
>TRBV19|TRBJ2-2|-|few
TGTGCCAGTAGTGGGCCCCGGGGGGCGACCACCGGGGAGCTGTTTTTT
CASSGPRGATTGELFF
>TRBV7-9|TRBJ1-4|-|many
TGTGCCAGCAGCCTGCTGGGGGAAAAACTGTTTTTT
CASSLLGEKLFF
>TRBV29-1|TRBJ2-3|-|many
TGCAGCGGAAGGGGGACCAGCAGCGGCACAGATACGCAGTATTTT
CSGRGTSSGTDTQYF
>TRBV7-8|TRBJ2-7|-|few
TGTGCCAGCAGCTTAGCGAGCAGCTCCTACGAGCAGTACTTC
CASSLASSSYEQYF
>TRBV6-4|TRBJ1-2|TRBD1|-
TGTGCCAGCAGGGACAGGTTCGGCTATGGCTACACCTTC
CASRDRFGYGYTF
>TRBV6-7|TRBJ2-1|-|few
TGTGCCAGCAGTACCTACAGGGAACGCCCTGCCAATGAGCAGTTCTTC
CASSTYRERPANEQFF
>TRBV10-3|TRBJ2-7|-|few
TGTGCCATCAGTCTCCGCACGCCTAGAGGTGACGGCTACGAGCAGTACTTC
CAISLRTPRGDGYEQYF
>TRBV12-3/TRBV12-4|TRBJ2-1|-|few
TGTGCCAGCAGTTTAGCGGGGGGCATGCAGTTCTTC
CASSLAGGMQFF
>TRBV7-9|TRBJ2-3|TRBD2|-
TGTGCCAGCAGGGTCCAGGGAGGGTCGGGTACGCAGTATTTT
CASRVQGGSGTQYF
>TRBV5-1|TRBJ2-3|TRBD2|-
TGCGCCAGCAGCGGCAACCTACGACTAGCGAGCACAGATACGCAGTATTTT
CASSGNLRLASTDTQYF
>TRBV7-2|TRBJ2-4|-|few
TGTGCCAGCAGCTCCCGGGCAAACAAAAACATTCAGTACTTC
CASSSRANKNIQYF
>TRBV5-1|TRBJ2-2|TRBD1|few
TGCGCCAGCAGCTTAGCGCCGGGACAGGGGGCCTCCGGGGAGCTGTTTTTT
CASSLAPGQGASGELFF
>TRBV5-1|TRBJ2-3|TRBD2|-
TGCGCCAGCAGCTTGGAACGGGGGGGGAGCACAGATACGCAGTATTTT
CASSLERGGSTDTQYF
>TRBV20-1|TRBJ1-2|TRBD1|-
TGCAGTGTTAGCCCTCTGACAGGGTACTATGGCTACACCTTC
CSVSPLTGYYGYTF
>TRBV5-1|TRBJ2-3|-|few
TGCGCCAGCACGACGGGGGCTAGCACAGATACGCAGTATTTT
CASTTGASTDTQYF
>TRBV5-1|TRBJ2-3|TRBD1|-
TGCGCCAGCAGCTTGGAAGGGACAGGAAACACAGATATGCAGTATTTT
CASSLEGTGNTDMQYF
>TRBV11-2|TRBJ2-3|TRBD2|-
TGTGCCAGCAGCCTAGGGACTAGCGGGACCCCAGATACGCAGTATTTT
CASSLGTSGTPDTQYF
>TRBV7-2|TRBJ1-5|-|many
TGTGCCAGCAGCTTAGCGCTTCAGGGGCATCAGCCCCAGCATTTT
CASSLALQGHQPQHF
>TRBV12-3/TRBV12-4|TRBJ2-7|-|-
TGTGCCAGCAGCCGAATCTCCTACGAGCAGTACTTC
CASSRISYEQYF